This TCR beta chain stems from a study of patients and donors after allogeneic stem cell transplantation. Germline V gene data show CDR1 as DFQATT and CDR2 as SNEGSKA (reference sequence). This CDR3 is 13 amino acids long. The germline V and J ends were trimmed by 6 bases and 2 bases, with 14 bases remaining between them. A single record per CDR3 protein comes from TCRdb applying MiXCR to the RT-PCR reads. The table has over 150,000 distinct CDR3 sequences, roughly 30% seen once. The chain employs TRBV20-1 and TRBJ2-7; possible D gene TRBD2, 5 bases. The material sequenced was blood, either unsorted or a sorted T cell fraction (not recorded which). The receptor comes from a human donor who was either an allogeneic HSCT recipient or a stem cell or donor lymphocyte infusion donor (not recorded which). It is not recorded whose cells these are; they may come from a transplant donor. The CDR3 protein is CSASWATTYEQYF. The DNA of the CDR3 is TGCAGTGCGTCGTGGGCGACTACCTACGAGCAGTACTTC.